The 26 T cell receptor beta chains below come from one sample, sequenced in a study of radiotherapy plus CTLA-4 blockade in lung cancer. Profiling relied on immunoSEQ multiplex PCR, and the TCRdb table lists in-frame clones only, not all of them. The table lists 100,000 or so clones, approximately 83% of them singletons. Sample: peripheral blood, taken from a patient treated with radiotherapy plus ipilimumab. These receptors all stem from a human donor with non-small cell lung cancer that progressed on radiotherapy plus ipilimumab.

V usage is TRBV19 and J usage is TRBJ2-4, with D maybe TRBD2 (6 bases). The V gene lost 4 bases and the J gene lost 7 bases, with 11 bases spanning the gap. CDR1 is LNHDA and CDR2 is SQIVND in the germline V gene (reference sequence). CDR3 size: 13 residues. The CDR3 protein is CASSTPGGNIQYF. In DNA, the CDR3 is TGTGCCAGTAGTACTCCTGGGGGGAACATTCAGTACTTC.

This clone was seen only once. This rearrangement joins TRBV20-1 to TRBJ1-1; D is possibly TRBD1 (5 bases). Germline loops: CDR1 DFQATT, CDR2 SNEGSKA (reference sequence). V was shortened by 3 bases and J by 6 bases, with 8 bases between the two germline ends. The CDR3 has 11 amino acids. CDR3 nucleotide sequence: TGCAGTGCTAGGCGGGGGTCTGAAGCTTTCTTT. Its translation: CSARRGSEAFF.

The V and J genes are TRBV7-2 and TRBJ1-1, with D perhaps TRBD1 (6 bases). The V end lost 5 bases, the J end lost 11 bases, and 21 bases lay between the germline ends. The CDR3 covers 14 residues. Germline CDR1 is SGHTA and CDR2 is FQGNSA. This chain's CDR3 is CASSLWGMTGLAFF. DNA for the CDR3: TGTGCCAGCAGCCTGTGGGGTATGACAGGCTTGGCTTTCTTT.

The chain recombines TRBV9 with TRBJ2-2; 8 bases align to TRBD1. This CDR3 spans 14 amino acids. Per germline, CDR1 SGDLS and CDR2 YYNGEE. The V segment lost 3 bases and the J segment 3 bases; nucleotides outside the gene matches: 1. The DNA for the CDR3 is TGTGCCAGCAGCGGGACAGGGCACACCGGGGAGCTGTTTTTT. Its protein product is CASSGTGHTGELFF.

The V and J genes are TRBV4-1 and TRBJ1-4, with a possible D match to TRBD1 (6 bases). V lost 3 bases and J lost 8, with 19 bases in between. The CDR3 length is 16 residues. Germline loops: CDR1 MGHRA, CDR2 YSYEKL. In DNA form, the CDR3 reads TGCGCCAGCAGCCACCCCCCCAGGGGAGGGGGGGAAAAACTGTTTTTT. This gives the protein CASSHPPRGGGEKLFF.

J is TRBJ1-1 and V is TRBV11-3; unclear D gene. Germline CDR1 reads SGHNT; CDR2 reads YENEEA. Trimming took off 6 bases at V and 9 bases at J, with 8 bases between the two ends. The CDR3 contains 10 residues. This CDR3 is CASRGQKAFF. The CDR3 coding sequence is TGTGCCAGCAGAGGGCAGAAAGCTTTCTTT.

V and J are TRBV19 and TRBJ2-1, with TRBD1 matching over 8 bases. The junction had 7 bases not matched to a gene; V was cut back by 7 bases and J by 5 bases. The CDR3 is made up of 14 amino acids. Germline CDR1 is LNHDA and CDR2 is SQIVND (reference sequence). The CDR3 loop is CASTRGLFNNEQFF. CDR3 coding DNA: TGTGCCAGTACCAGGGGGCTCTTCAACAATGAGCAGTTCTTC.

The J gene is TRBJ2-1, the V gene TRBV7-3; 9 bases fit TRBD2. Germline assignment: CDR1 SGHTA and CDR2 FQGTGA. V gave up 0 bases and J gave up 0 bases; unmatched junction bases: 6. This CDR3 is 18 amino acids long. The CDR3 here is CASSLTPSGASSYNEQFF. CDR3 coding DNA: TGTGCCAGCAGCTTAACGCCTAGCGGGGCCAGCTCCTACAATGAGCAGTTCTTC. Complete variable domain (other parts from reference TRBV7-3 and TRBJ2-1): GAGVSQTPSNKVTEKGKYVELRCDPISGHTALYWYRQSLGQGPEFLIYFQGTGAADDSGLPNDRFFAVRPEGSVSTLKIQRTERGDSAVYLCASSLTPSGASSYNEQFFGPGTRLTVL.

The chain couples TRBV6-5 to TRBJ2-1, with D perhaps matching TRBD1 or TRBD2 (5 bases each). Germline assignment: CDR1 MNHEY and CDR2 SVGAGI. The ends were cut back, 0 bases at V and 10 bases at J, with 10 bases in the middle. This CDR3 spans 13 amino acids. The CDR3 spells CASSYSGVWEQFF. CDR3 coding DNA: TGTGCCAGCAGTTACTCGGGGGTTTGGGAGCAGTTCTTC.

The rearrangement uses TRBV9 and TRBJ2-2; D not resolved. The CDR3 is 15 residues long. Germline V gene lookup returns CDR1 SGDLS and CDR2 YYNGEE. Trimming shortened V by 0 bases and J by 1 base, and 7 bases separated the two germline ends. CDR3 sequence: CASSVGQMNTGELFF. The CDR3 coding sequence is TGTGCCAGCAGCGTAGGGCAGATGAACACCGGGGAGCTGTTTTTT.

The chain joins TRBV4-1 to TRBJ1-1; D is possibly TRBD1 (5 bases). Germline-derived CDR1 and CDR2 are MGHRA and YSYEKL. The CDR3 has 15 residues. Trimming took off 1 base at V and 6 bases at J, with 15 bases between the two ends. The CDR3 DNA follows: TGCGCCAGCAGCCAAGTCGGGGGATGGGATTCTGAAGCTTTCTTT. Protein: CASSQVGGWDSEAFF.

V and J are TRBV15 and TRBJ2-6, with 8 bases aligning to TRBD1. The length of the CDR3 is 18 residues. CDR1 is LNHNV and CDR2 is YYDKDF in the germline V gene (reference sequence). V lost 0 bases, J lost 0 bases, and 4 bases stayed unmatched. CDR3 DNA: TGTGCCACCAGCAGAGATCAGGGGGCCTACTCTGGGGCCAACGTCCTGACTTTC. Translation: CATSRDQGAYSGANVLTF.

The chain employs TRBV5-1 and TRBJ1-2; D not resolved. CDR1 is SGHRS, CDR2 YFSETQ, per germline. This CDR3 comprises 13 residues. Trimming shortened V by 0 bases and J by 4 bases, and 7 bases separated the two germline ends. Here the CDR3 reads CASSLGGPYGYTF. The CDR3 nucleotides are TGCGCCAGCAGCTTGGGTGGGCCCTATGGCTACACCTTC.

The chain couples TRBV6-5 to TRBJ2-6, with D hard to call. CDR1 is MNHEY, CDR2 SVGAGI, per germline. The CDR3 has 15 amino acids. Trimming removed 6 bases at V and 0 bases at J, with 9 bases between. The CDR3 loop is CASRMTDSGANVLTF. As DNA, the CDR3 is TGTGCCAGCAGGATGACGGACTCTGGGGCCAACGTCCTGACTTTC.

Only a few counts were recorded for this clone. CDR3 amino acids: CASSLGRGGHSDTQYF. The DNA for the CDR3 is TGTGCCAGCAGCTTGGGGCGGGGGGGCCACTCAGATACGCAGTATTTT. The gene calls are TRBV5-4 and TRBJ2-3, with 9 bases identical to TRBD2. Germline trimming cut 0 bases from V and 4 bases from J; bases unmatched to any gene: 6. The CDR3 has 16 residues. Germline loops: CDR1 SGHNT, CDR2 YYREEE (reference sequence). Looking up the rest from reference TRBV5-4 and TRBJ2-3 gives the full variable domain: ETGVTQSPTHLIKTRGQQVTLRCSSQSGHNTVSWYQQALGQGPQFIFQYYREEENGRGNFPPRFSGLQFPNYSSELNVNALELDDSALYLCASSLGRGGHSDTQYFGPGTRLTVL.

The rearrangement joins TRBV7-8 to TRBJ1-6; D possibly corresponds to TRBD1 (6 bases). Trimming stripped 5 bases from V and 7 bases from J, with 21 bases between. This CDR3 is 17 amino acids long. Germline V gene lookup returns CDR1 SGHVS and CDR2 FQNEAQ. The CDR3 nucleotides are TGTGCCAGCAGCCCGCTGCGGGGGGCGCAGCTCAATTCACCCCTCCACTTT. The encoded protein is CASSPLRGAQLNSPLHF.

This chain joins TRBV5-8 and TRBJ2-3, with TRBD2 matching over 7 bases. The CDR3 has 15 residues. Germline V gene sequence: CDR1 SGHTS, CDR2 YDEGEE. After removal of 4 bases from V and 3 bases from J, the junction contained 8 bases not matched to a gene. The CDR3 DNA reads as TGTGCCAGCAGCGCCTCGGGGGGAAGGACAGATACGCAGTATTTT. Protein: CASSASGGRTDTQYF.

This clone has just a few counts. This sequence joins TRBV18 and TRBJ2-7; no clear D. The germline CDR1 and CDR2 sequences are KGHSH and LQKENI. Trimming took off 3 bases at V and 3 bases at J, with 9 bases between the two ends. This CDR3 spans 13 amino acids. The DNA of the CDR3 is TGTGCCAGCTCACCGTTATATGGCTACGAGCAGTACTTC. Amino acids: CASSPLYGYEQYF.

This clone was seen once. This rearrangement joins TRBV10-3 to TRBJ2-5, with TRBD2 identical over 9 bases. Germline V gene lookup returns CDR1 ENHRY and CDR2 SYGVKD. Trimming removed 6 bases from V and 4 bases from J; junction bases left unmatched: 6. This CDR3 is 14 amino acids long. CDR3 protein: CAISPGLAGETQYF. CDR3 in DNA: TGTGCCATCAGCCCGGGACTAGCAGGAGAGACCCAGTACTTC.

The chain uses TRBV20-1 and TRBJ2-5, with D unclear. Germline CDR1 and CDR2: DFQATT and SNEGSKA (reference sequence). This CDR3 comprises 11 residues. The CDR3 DNA is TGCAGCGGGCAAAATAGAGAGACCCAGTACTTC. It specifies CSGQNRETQYF.

The V gene is TRBV4-1, the J gene TRBJ2-1, with TRBD2 matching 10 bases. Germline CDR1 and CDR2: MGHRA and YSYEKL. The junction had 7 bases not matched to a gene; V was cut back by 0 bases and J by 8 bases. This CDR3 is built from 16 residues. The CDR3 DNA reads as TGCGCCAGCAGCCAAGATAAAGCGGGGGGGCGGGATGAGCAGTTCTTC. Its protein product is CASSQDKAGGRDEQFF.

The gene calls are TRBV2 and TRBJ2-5; 14 bases are a match to TRBD2. V lost 6 bases to trimming and J lost 4 bases; unmatched junction nucleotides: 4. CDR3 size: 15 residues. Germline V gene data show CDR1 as SNHLY and CDR2 as FYNNEI. CDR3 nucleotide sequence: TGTGCCAGCAGGGGACTAGCGGGAGTTGGAGAGACCCAGTACTTC. Its protein is CASRGLAGVGETQYF.

This chain joins TRBV2 and TRBJ1-1; weak D call: TRBD1 (5 bases). The CDR3 has 11 amino acids. Germline-derived CDR1 and CDR2 are SNHLY and FYNNEI. Trimming pared 8 bases from V and 9 bases from J, leaving 13 bases between. The CDR3 reads CASGIRGKAFF. DNA of the CDR3: TGTGCCAGCGGGATTAGGGGAAAAGCTTTCTTT.

The V gene is TRBV11-1, the J gene TRBJ1-1; D is unclear. This CDR3 comprises 14 residues. V was trimmed by 1 base and J by 1 base, leaving 7 bases between them. Germline V gene lookup returns CDR1 SGHAT and CDR2 FQDESV (reference sequence). CDR3 coding DNA: TGTGCCAGCAGCTTAGGGACGACGAACACTGAAGCTTTCTTT. This codes for CASSLGTTNTEAFF.

The V gene is TRBV5-5, the J gene TRBJ2-3; no reliable D call. Trimming took 1 base from V and 3 from J, leaving 9 bases between them. Germline loops: CDR1 SGHKS, CDR2 YYEKEE (reference sequence). The CDR3 covers 14 residues. In DNA, the CDR3 is TGTGCCAGCAGCTTGCAGGACCGTACAGATACGCAGTATTTT. Encoded protein: CASSLQDRTDTQYF.

The chain joins TRBV5-1 to TRBJ2-5; D tentatively fits TRBD1 or TRBD2 (5 bases each). The germline gives CDR1 SGHRS, CDR2 YFSETQ. The CDR3 runs 16 residues. Trimming cost V 5 bases and J 1 base, with 18 bases left between them. The CDR3 loop is CASRPGFSGSQETQYF. The DNA of the CDR3 is TGCGCCAGCAGACCAGGGTTCTCGGGGTCCCAAGAGACCCAGTACTTC. The full variable domain, with the rest looked up from reference TRBV5-1 and TRBJ2-5, is KAGVTQTPRYLIKTRGQQVTLSCSPISGHRSVSWYQQTPGQGLQFLFEYFSETQRNKGNFPGRFSGRQFSNSRSEMNVSTLELGDSALYLCASRPGFSGSQETQYFGPGTRLLVL.